This T cell receptor (beta chain) stems from a study of technical replicates of blood from a handful of donors (TCRdb year 2017). Trimming removed 0 bases from V and 0 bases from J, leaving 16 bases between the germline ends. Reading from cysteine to phenylalanine, the CDR3 counts 18 amino acids. Only the CDR3 DNA stays, 54 bases, in frame from base 1. The germline V gene encodes CDR1 LNHNV and CDR2 YYDKDF (reference sequence). Notes on this clone: Its antigen is currently not known. Base quality data are lacking; no much larger clone is found one base away.

Libraries came from the immunoSEQ multiplex PCR assay. TCRdb obtained this table from immuneACCESS and retained in-frame rearrangements with V and J assigned. These tables miss some clones; where compared with another copy, unresolved V genes account for less than half of the shortfall, and the remainder is unexplained. The sample records tens of thousands of clones, around four fifths of which are singletons. Jointly, the top ten make up nearly 4% of the sample. This clonotype was sampled from a human donor in good health. Some clones in this sample may be carry-over from other donors' samples. The chain was built from TRBV15 and TRBJ2-3; no confident D gene assignment can be made. The sample taken for sequencing was PBMCs. Read as DNA, the sequence is TGTGCCACCAGCAGAGATCTGTTAGAGTCGACTAGCACAGATACGCAGTATTTT. This yields the protein CATSRDLLESTSTDTQYF.